One TCR beta chain is described in this entry. Its antigen is unknown. These data are taken from a study of T cells expressing NK-cell markers. Study-wide findings and caveats: Expanded NKG2C+ T cell clones were not confirmed as HCMV-specific. Several of the donors also had these clonotypes leading their CD3+CD56-NKG2C+ fraction. Dominant NKG2C+ clonotypes were found to form 1.0-7.0% of CD8+ T cells in about 6 donors.

UMI-tagged 5'RACE template switching yielded the TCR beta cDNA. After re-calling the 5' RACE reads, TCRdb lists one entry per CDR3 protein, DNA absent. The sample totals 150,000 or so distinct CDR3 sequences. This CDR3 has 14 amino acids. The germline gives CDR1 SGHRS, CDR2 YFSETQ. Input material: blood T cells: a sorted CD56 or NKG2C T cell subset, CD4+ or CD8+ T cells, or bulk PBMC T cells (not recorded which). The clonotype comes from a woman aged 50 to 65 in good health. The rearrangement links TRBV5-1 to TRBJ2-7. The CDR3 loop reads CASSLGREGYEQYF.